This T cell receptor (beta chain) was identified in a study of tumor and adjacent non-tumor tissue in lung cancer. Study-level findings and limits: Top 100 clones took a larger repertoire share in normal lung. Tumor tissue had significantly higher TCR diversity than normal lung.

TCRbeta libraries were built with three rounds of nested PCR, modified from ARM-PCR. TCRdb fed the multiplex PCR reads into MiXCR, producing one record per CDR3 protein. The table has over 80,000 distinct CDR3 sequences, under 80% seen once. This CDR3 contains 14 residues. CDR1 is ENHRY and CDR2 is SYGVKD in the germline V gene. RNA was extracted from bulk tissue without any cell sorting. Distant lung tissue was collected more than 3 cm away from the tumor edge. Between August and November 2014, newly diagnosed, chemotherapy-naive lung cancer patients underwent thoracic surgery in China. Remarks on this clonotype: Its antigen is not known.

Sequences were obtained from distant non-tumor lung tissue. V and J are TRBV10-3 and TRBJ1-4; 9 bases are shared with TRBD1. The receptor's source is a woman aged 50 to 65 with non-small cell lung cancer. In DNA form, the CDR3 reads TGTGTCATTAGGGCCGGGACAGGGAATGAAAAACTGTTTTTT. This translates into CVIRAGTGNEKLFF.